The clone carrying this TCR beta chain was counted many times. The sample is drawn from a study of spatial heterogeneity in lung cancer. TCRdb used MiXCR to reprocess the 5' RACE reads, holding one entry per CDR3 protein. The table records 39,000 or so distinct CDR3 sequences, 7.5% of them present only once. The CDR3 is made up of 12 amino acids. Trimming cost V 2 bases and J 6 bases, with 6 bases left between them. Germline-derived CDR1 and CDR2 are SGHRS and YFSETQ. The time point denotes: sample taken at primary tumor resection. Whole RNA, isolated from tumor, nontumor lung or frozen PBMC, was sequenced without prior sorting. The cohort: approximately 66 early-stage, untreated non-small cell lung cancer patients.

V and J are TRBV5-1 and TRBJ2-1; D is unresolved. This receptor was taken from a male donor with early-stage non-small cell lung cancer. This specimen was PBMCs, taken at surgery. The chain's CDR3 is CASSFSSNEQFF. DNA of the CDR3: TGCGCCAGCAGCTTCTCGAGCAATGAGCAGTTCTTC.